The 4 T cell receptor beta chains below come from one sample, sequenced in a study of T cell responses to AZD1222 COVID-19 vaccine. Libraries were prepared by immunoSEQ multiplex PCR; TCRdb keeps only in-frame clonotypes and omits some of them. The sample includes approximately 91,000 clones, roughly 84% of them seen just once. The starting material was peripheral blood, obtained on day 0 of AZD1222 vaccination. The receptors originated from an adult in good health.

The rearrangement links TRBV14 to TRBJ1-1; D might be TRBD1 (5 bases). V lost 0 bases and J lost 2, with 13 bases in between. CDR1 and CDR2 (germline): SGHDN, FVKESK. The CDR3 loop spans 16 amino acids. CDR3 residues: CASSQDTGRGNTEAFF. The CDR3 DNA follows: TGTGCCAGCAGCCAAGACACGGGGCGAGGAAACACTGAAGCTTTCTTT. Together with reference TRBV14 and TRBJ1-1, the CDR3 gives the full variable domain: EAGVTQFPSHSVIEKGQTVTLRCDPISGHDNLYWYRRVMGKEIKFLLHFVKESKQDESGMPNNRFLAERTGGTYSTLKVQPAELEDSGVYFCASSQDTGRGNTEAFFGQGTRLTVV.

The chain joins TRBV9 to TRBJ1-1; D perhaps matches TRBD1 (6 bases). This CDR3 is 11 amino acids long. Trimming shortened V by 3 bases and J by 9 bases, and 9 bases separated the two germline ends. From germline, CDR1 is SGDLS and CDR2 YYNGEE. CDR3 nucleotide sequence: TGTGCCAGCAGCGCCGGACAGAAAGCTTTCTTT. Its protein product is CASSAGQKAFF.

This chain uses TRBV9 with TRBJ2-1; 7 bases align to TRBD2. Germline CDR1 is SGDLS and CDR2 is YYNGEE. This CDR3 has 16 residues. Germline trimming cut 0 bases from V and 1 base from J; bases unmatched to any gene: 4. CDR3 sequence reads: CASSVDQRGSYNEQFF. In DNA, the CDR3 is TGTGCCAGCAGCGTAGACCAGCGGGGTTCCTACAATGAGCAGTTCTTC. The whole variable domain, remainder taken from reference TRBV9 and TRBJ2-1, is DSGVTQTPKHLITATGQRVTLRCSPRSGDLSVYWYQQSLDQGLQFLIQYYNGEERAKGNILERFSAQQFPDLHSELNLSSLELGDSALYFCASSVDQRGSYNEQFFGPGTRLTVL.

The CDR3 coding sequence is TGTGCCACCAGCAGAGATTGGCAGATCGGGGAGCTGTTTTTT. Translating it yields CATSRDWQIGELFF. The genes are TRBV15 and TRBJ2-2; D gene ambiguous. V lost 0 bases and J lost 7, with 9 bases in between. The CDR3 contains 14 residues. Per the germline V gene, CDR1 is LNHNV and CDR2 is YYDKDF (reference sequence).